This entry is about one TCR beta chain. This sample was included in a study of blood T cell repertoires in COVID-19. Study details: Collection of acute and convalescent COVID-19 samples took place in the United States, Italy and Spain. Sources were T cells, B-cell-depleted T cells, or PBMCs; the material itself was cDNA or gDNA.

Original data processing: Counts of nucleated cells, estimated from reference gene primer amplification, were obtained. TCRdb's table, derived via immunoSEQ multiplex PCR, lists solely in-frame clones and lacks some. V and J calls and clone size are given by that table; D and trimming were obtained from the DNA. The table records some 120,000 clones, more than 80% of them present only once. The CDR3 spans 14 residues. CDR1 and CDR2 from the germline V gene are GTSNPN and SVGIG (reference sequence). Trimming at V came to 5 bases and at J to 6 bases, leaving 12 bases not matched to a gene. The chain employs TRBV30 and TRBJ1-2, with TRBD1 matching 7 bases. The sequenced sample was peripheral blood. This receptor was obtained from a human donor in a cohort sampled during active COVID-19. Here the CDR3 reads CAWGEPGGKNGYTF. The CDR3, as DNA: TGTGCCTGGGGCGAACCAGGGGGGAAGAATGGCTACACCTTC.